This section outlines one TCR beta chain sequence together with its context. Assay: immunoSEQ multiplex PCR; the TCRdb copy retains only in-frame clones and omits some. The table includes about 370,000 clones, just under 90% detected once. The participants were between roughly 18 and 90 years old and came from some 23 US areas. Symptom resolution, clearance, or two negative PCRs marked donors in Cohort 3 as recovered. The source of the sample is a study of blood T cell repertoires in COVID-19. About the study: Sites in the United States, Italy and Spain provided acute and convalescent COVID-19 samples.

With 7 bases removed from V and 4 bases from J, the gap between germline ends came to 29 bases. The CDR3 spans 17 residues. Germline V gives CDR1 GTSNPN, CDR2 SVGIG (reference sequence). The sample was PBMCs or T cells enriched from blood (not recorded which). The sequence was collected from a woman aged 25 to 39 who had recovered from COVID-19. V usage is TRBV30 and J usage is TRBJ2-7; D might be TRBD2 (6 bases). CDR3 DNA: TGTGCCTCACCACTAGCAATACACGCCCACCAACTGTACGAGCAGTACTTC. Its protein is CASPLAIHAHQLYEQYF. The full variable domain, rest sourced from reference TRBV30 and TRBJ2-7, is SQTIHQWPATLVQPVGSPLSLECTVEGTSNPNLYWYRQAAGRGLQLLFYSVGIGQISSEVPQNLSASRPQDRQFILSSKKLLLSDSGFYLCASPLAIHAHQLYEQYFGPGTRLTVT.